Shown below are 23 T cell receptor beta chains from a single sample sequenced in a study of cytotoxic CD8 clonotypes in ibrutinib-treated CLL. TCRdb's copy holds only in-frame clones and misses some; the assay was immunoSEQ multiplex PCR. The data hold about 140,000 clones, with 70% to 80% observed a single time. The sequencing here drew on PBMCs, taken after 12 months of ibrutinib treatment. Source of these receptors: a human donor with chronic lymphocytic leukemia.

V usage is TRBV10-3 and J usage is TRBJ2-1; D gene uncertain. There are 12 residues in the CDR3. V lost 5 bases to trimming and J lost 4 bases, with 6 bases between them. Per germline, CDR1 ENHRY and CDR2 SYGVKD. CDR3 nucleotide sequence: TGTGCCATCAGTAACAGATACAATGAGCAGTTCTTC. This gives the protein CAISNRYNEQFF.

The chain combines TRBV7-3 with TRBJ2-7; a weak D match, TRBD1 (6 bases). Trimming pared 5 bases from V and 1 base from J, leaving 18 bases between. The germline V gene encodes CDR1 SGHTA and CDR2 FQGTGA. The CDR3 consists of 16 residues. CDR3 DNA: TGTGCCAGCAGCCCCCCCGCCGGCGGACAGTCCTACGAGCAGTACTTC. Protein product: CASSPPAGGQSYEQYF.

V usage is TRBV5-6 and J usage is TRBJ2-3; possible D gene TRBD2, 6 bases. From germline, CDR1 is SGHDT and CDR2 YYEEEE. The CDR3 extends over 13 amino acids. V lost 5 bases and J lost 4, with 11 bases in between. The CDR3 nucleotides are TGTGCCAGCAGTTACGGGAGTGCAGATACGCAGTATTTT. This sequence encodes CASSYGSADTQYF.

This chain uses TRBV6-5 with TRBJ1-3, with D maybe TRBD1 (5 bases). CDR3 size: 15 residues. Germline V gene sequence: CDR1 MNHEY, CDR2 SVGAGI. V dropped 6 bases and J dropped 0 bases, with 12 bases sitting between them. The CDR3 DNA reads as TGTGCCAGCAGGACAGAACCTAACTCTGGAAACACCATATATTTT. Translation gives CASRTEPNSGNTIYF.

The chain uses TRBV5-1 and TRBJ1-1, with 11 bases aligning to TRBD1. The germline gives CDR1 SGHRS, CDR2 YFSETQ. Trimming cost V 0 bases and J 4 bases; bases outside gene matches: 8. The CDR3 loop spans 17 amino acids. Here the CDR3 reads CASSLERDRGLGTEAFF. DNA for the CDR3: TGCGCCAGCAGCTTGGAACGGGACAGGGGGTTGGGCACTGAAGCTTTCTTT.

The J gene is TRBJ1-3, the V gene TRBV28; no firm D call. The CDR3 has 15 amino acids. Trimming took off 1 base at V and 0 bases at J, with 7 bases between the two ends. Per the germline V gene, CDR1 is MDHEN and CDR2 is SYDVKM. CDR3 bases: TGTGCCAGCAGTTTATATCTGAGCTCTGGAAACACCATATATTTT. It yields the protein CASSLYLSSGNTIYF. The full variable domain, completed using reference TRBV28 and TRBJ1-3, is DVKVTQSSRYLVKRTGEKVFLECVQDMDHENMFWYRQDPGLGLRLIYFSYDVKMKEKGDIPEGYSVSREKKERFSLILESASTNQTSMYLCASSLYLSSGNTIYFGEGSWLTVV.

The chain uses TRBV9 and TRBJ1-1; no firm D call. V lost 4 bases and J 0 bases, leaving 7 bases between the germline ends. This CDR3 is 13 amino acids long. Looked up from germline, CDR1 is SGDLS and CDR2 is YYNGEE. CDR3 amino acids: CASSSGMNTEAFF. The CDR3 DNA reads as TGTGCCAGCAGCAGCGGAATGAACACTGAAGCTTTCTTT.

V is TRBV29-1 and J is TRBJ2-3, with D unclear. Trimming took 4 bases from V and 1 from J, leaving 6 bases between them. From germline, CDR1 is SQVTM and CDR2 ANQGSEA. The CDR3 consists of 12 residues. CDR3 DNA: TGCAGCGTTGTTGCCGGCACAGATACGCAGTATTTT. Translation gives CSVVAGTDTQYF.

The V and J genes are TRBV9 and TRBJ2-2, with TRBD2 identical over 8 bases. CDR3 length: 15 residues. The J segment lost 4 bases and the V segment lost 1 base, leaving 3 bases of the junction unmatched. Germline lookup yields CDR1 SGDLS and CDR2 YYNGEE. The CDR3 spells CASSVRAGVTGELFF. The CDR3 DNA sequence: TGTGCCAGCAGCGTAAGAGCGGGGGTCACCGGGGAGCTGTTTTTT.

This clone was seen a few times. The chain combines TRBV9 with TRBJ2-3, with no clear D. Germline V lookup: CDR1 SGDLS, CDR2 YYNGEE. V shed 0 bases and J shed 3 bases, with 2 bases lying between them. CDR3 size: 12 residues. This CDR3 is CASSVGTDTQYF. Written as DNA, the CDR3 is TGTGCCAGCAGCGTAGGGACAGATACGCAGTATTTT.

A few counts support this clone. V and J are TRBV5-8 and TRBJ1-4; unclear D gene. The CDR3 spans 16 residues. V lost 0 bases and J lost 0, with 9 bases in between. CDR1 SGHTS and CDR2 YDEGEE come from the germline V gene. The chain's CDR3 is CASSLEPTATNEKLFF. The CDR3 DNA reads as TGTGCCAGCAGCTTGGAACCGACTGCAACTAATGAAAAACTGTTTTTT.

V usage is TRBV27 and J usage is TRBJ1-4; D not resolved. This CDR3 has 15 residues. The germline V and J ends were trimmed by 2 bases and 8 bases, with 15 bases remaining between them. The germline V gene has CDR1 MNHEY and CDR2 SMNVEV (reference sequence). The CDR3 DNA follows: TGTGCCAGCAGTTTAGTAGCGATGGGTCTGGAAAAACTGTTTTTT. The encoded protein is CASSLVAMGLEKLFF.

The rearrangement joins TRBV30 to TRBJ2-2; D ambiguous. The CDR3 is 12 residues long. V lost 2 bases, J lost 6 bases, and 7 bases lay in between. Germline-derived CDR1 and CDR2 are GTSNPN and SVGIG (reference sequence). CDR3 amino acids: CAWSTPPGELFF. The DNA of the CDR3 is TGTGCCTGGAGTACCCCTCCCGGGGAGCTGTTTTTT.

The chain carries TRBV7-9 and TRBJ2-6; D remains unclear. Germline assignment: CDR1 SEHNR and CDR2 FQNEAQ (reference sequence). This CDR3 comprises 17 residues. The ends were cut back, 4 bases at V and 0 bases at J, with 13 bases in the middle. The CDR3 region is CASSWETRNSGANVLTF. Here the CDR3 DNA reads TGTGCCAGCAGCTGGGAAACACGGAACTCTGGGGCCAACGTCCTGACTTTC.

About this clone itself: The same CDR3 arises from other DNA sequences in this sample as well. The chain joins TRBV30 to TRBJ1-1, with unresolved D. Trimming removed 0 bases at V and 5 bases at J, with 10 bases between. Germline V gene sequence: CDR1 GTSNPN, CDR2 SVGIG (reference sequence). The CDR3 is 13 residues long. CDR3 coding DNA: TGTGCCTGGAGTGTTTCCCGCGGGACTGAAGCTTTCTTT. Its protein is CAWSVSRGTEAFF.

The chain joins TRBV5-1 to TRBJ1-2; weak D call: TRBD1 (6 bases). Germline V gene data show CDR1 as SGHRS and CDR2 as YFSETQ. V was shortened by 1 base and J by 3 bases, with 10 bases between the two germline ends. CDR3 length: 14 residues. The CDR3 bases are TGCGCCAGCAGCTTGTCAGGGGCAGACTATGGCTACACCTTC. It codes for CASSLSGADYGYTF.

The J gene is TRBJ2-7, the V gene TRBV7-6; D possibly corresponds to TRBD1 (6 bases). Per the germline V gene, CDR1 is SGHVS and CDR2 is FNYEAQ. Deletions cut 5 bases from V and 3 bases from J, with 14 bases between. This CDR3 comprises 14 residues. The CDR3 nucleotides read TGTGCCAGCAGCGTAAGCAGGGGTGTCTACGAGCAGTACTTC. Amino acid sequence: CASSVSRGVYEQYF.

The CDR3 loop is CASSLERSIRGDEQFF. CDR3 in DNA: TGTGCCAGCAGCTTAGAGAGATCAATCAGGGGGGATGAGCAGTTCTTC. This chain connects TRBV7-6 to TRBJ2-1, with D maybe TRBD1 (7 bases). Germline V gives CDR1 SGHVS, CDR2 FNYEAQ. The V and J ends lost 1 base and 8 bases respectively, with 18 bases between them. The CDR3 spans 16 residues. Full variable domain (remainder filled in from reference TRBV7-6 and TRBJ2-1): GAGVSQSPRYKVTKRGQDVALRCDPISGHVSLYWYRQALGQGPEFLTYFNYEAQQDKSGLPNDRFSAERPEGSISTLTIQRTEQRDSAMYRCASSLERSIRGDEQFFGPGTRLTVL.

The CDR3 DNA sequence: TGTGCCTGGGGAGGGCCCTACGGCAATGAGCAGTTCTTC. This gives the protein CAWGGPYGNEQFF. The gene calls are TRBV30 and TRBJ2-1; possible D gene TRBD2, 6 bases. The germline gives CDR1 GTSNPN, CDR2 SVGIG (reference sequence). Trimming cost V 5 bases and J 6 bases, with 14 bases left between them. This CDR3 spans 13 amino acids.

J is TRBJ1-1 and V is TRBV6-6, with TRBD1 matching 7 bases. The CDR3 is 13 residues long. Germline V gives CDR1 MNHNY, CDR2 SVGAGI (reference sequence). V lost 8 bases and J lost 7; bases outside the gene matches: 10. The CDR3 is CASLGGGASEAFF. The CDR3 DNA is TGTGCCAGCCTAGGGGGCGGAGCGAGTGAAGCTTTCTTT.

The CDR3 sequence: CASSFPDRGRNEQYF. The CDR3 bases are TGTGCCAGCAGCTTCCCGGACAGGGGGCGGAACGAGCAGTACTTC. The chain is built from TRBV7-9 and TRBJ2-7, with 11 bases identical to TRBD1. This CDR3 has 15 amino acids. Germline-derived CDR1 and CDR2 are SEHNR and FQNEAQ (reference sequence). Trimming cost V 3 bases and J 5 bases; bases outside gene matches: 6.

V and J are TRBV6-6 and TRBJ2-5; D not resolved. The J call is uncertain, as TRBJ2-7 better fits the DNA end. Germline V gene data show CDR1 as MNHNY and CDR2 as SVGAGI (reference sequence). This CDR3 is 13 amino acids long. This chain's CDR3 is CASSSPGTYEQYF. CDR3 in DNA: TGTGCCAGCAGTTCACCCGGTACCTACGAGCAGTACTTC.

The rearrangement joins TRBV5-1 to TRBJ1-3, with a tentative D call TRBD1 (5 bases). The V end was cut by 0 bases, the J end by 3 bases, with 13 bases between. The CDR3 loop spans 16 amino acids. Germline V CDR1 and CDR2: SGHRS, YFSETQ. CDR3: CASSLGGTGFGNTIYF. The CDR3 DNA is TGCGCCAGCAGCTTGGGAGGGACGGGGTTTGGAAACACCATATATTTT.